Sequencing of this T cell receptor (beta chain) was carried out in a study of T-cell memory formation after mild COVID-19. In the study overall: In these data, TCR clusters were largely donor specific.

About this clonotype: Its target is unknown.

TCR alpha and TCR beta cDNA libraries carrying sample barcodes and UMIs came from 5'RACE with constant-segment primers. One entry per CDR3 protein, called by TCRdb with MiXCR from the 5' RACE reads. The data contain hundreds of thousands of distinct CDR3 sequences, roughly 13% of them singletons. After removal of 0 bases from V and 7 bases from J, the junction contained 10 bases not matched to a gene. The CDR3 has 17 amino acids. CDR1 MGHRA and CDR2 YSYEKL come from the germline V gene. Study-wide findings and caveats: A second wave of clones peaked on day 37, and their SARS-CoV-2 specificity went unconfirmed.

The V call is TRBV4-1, the J call TRBJ2-7, with 12 bases that match TRBD2. Sequencing used PBMCs or a T cell subset sorted from them (not recorded which). The source is a man younger than 30 who had mild COVID-19 (a few samples of this study predate the infection). Cell type and time point are not known. The CDR3 DNA reads as TGCGCCAGCAGCCAAGATACCGGGACTAGCGGGCTGAGGGAGCAGTACTTC. This sequence encodes CASSQDTGTSGLREQYF.